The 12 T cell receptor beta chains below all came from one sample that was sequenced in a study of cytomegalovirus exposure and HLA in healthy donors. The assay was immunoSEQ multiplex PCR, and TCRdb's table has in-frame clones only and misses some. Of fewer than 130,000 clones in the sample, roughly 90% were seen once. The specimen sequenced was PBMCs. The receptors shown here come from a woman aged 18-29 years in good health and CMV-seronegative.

The CDR3 DNA reads as TGTGCCAGCAGCGTAGCGGGAGGGAATGAGCAGTTCTTC. Translated: CASSVAGGNEQFF. The V gene is TRBV9, the J gene TRBJ2-1, with 8 nucleotides matching TRBD2. Germline lookup yields CDR1 SGDLS and CDR2 YYNGEE. Losses at the gene ends were 0 bases for V and 7 bases for J; bases not matched to a gene: 0. The CDR3 length is 13 residues.

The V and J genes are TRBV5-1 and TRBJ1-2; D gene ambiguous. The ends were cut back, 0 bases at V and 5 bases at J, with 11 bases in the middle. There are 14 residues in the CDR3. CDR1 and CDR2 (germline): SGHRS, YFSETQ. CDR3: CASSLVSRSYGYTF. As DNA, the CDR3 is TGCGCCAGCAGCTTGGTGAGCAGGTCATATGGCTACACCTTC.

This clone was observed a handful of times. The CDR3 reads CASSPGLVNEQFF. CDR3 DNA sequence: TGTGCCAGCAGCCCGGGACTAGTCAATGAGCAGTTCTTC. This rearrangement joins TRBV2 to TRBJ2-1; 8 bases align to TRBD2. Germline V gives CDR1 SNHLY, CDR2 FYNNEI. The junction had 4 bases not matched to a gene; V was cut back by 6 bases and J by 6 bases. This CDR3 is 13 amino acids long.

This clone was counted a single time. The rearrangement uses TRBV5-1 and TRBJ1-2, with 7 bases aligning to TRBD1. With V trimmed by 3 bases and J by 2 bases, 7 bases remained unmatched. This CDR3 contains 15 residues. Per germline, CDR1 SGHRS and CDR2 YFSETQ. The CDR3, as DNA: TGCGCCAGCAGCTCAACAGGGGATGGGAACTATGGCTACACCTTC. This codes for CASSSTGDGNYGYTF.

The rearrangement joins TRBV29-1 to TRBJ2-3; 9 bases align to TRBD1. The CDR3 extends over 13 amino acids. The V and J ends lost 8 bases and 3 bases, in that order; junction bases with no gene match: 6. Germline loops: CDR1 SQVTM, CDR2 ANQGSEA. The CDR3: CSSGDRDTDTQYF. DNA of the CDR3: TGCAGCTCAGGGGACAGGGATACAGATACGCAGTATTTT.

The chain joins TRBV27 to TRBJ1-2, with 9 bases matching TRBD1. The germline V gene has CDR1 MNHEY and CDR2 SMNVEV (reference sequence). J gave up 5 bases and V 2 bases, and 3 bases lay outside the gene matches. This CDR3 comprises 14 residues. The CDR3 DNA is TGTGCCAGCAGTTTAAACAGGGGGCTGTATGGCTACACCTTC. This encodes CASSLNRGLYGYTF.

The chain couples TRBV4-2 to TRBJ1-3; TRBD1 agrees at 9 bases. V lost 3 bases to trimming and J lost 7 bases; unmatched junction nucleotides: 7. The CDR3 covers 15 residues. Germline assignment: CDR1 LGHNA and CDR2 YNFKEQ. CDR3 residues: CASSQRTGAFNTIYF. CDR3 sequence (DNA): TGTGCCAGCAGCCAGAGGACAGGGGCGTTCAACACCATATATTTT.

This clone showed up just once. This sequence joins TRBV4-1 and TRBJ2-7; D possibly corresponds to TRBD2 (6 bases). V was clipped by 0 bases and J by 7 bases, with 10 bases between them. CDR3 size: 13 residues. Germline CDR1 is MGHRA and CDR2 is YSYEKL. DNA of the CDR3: TGCGCCAGCAGCCAAGAGGGACTCGGTGAGCAGTACTTC. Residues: CASSQEGLGEQYF.

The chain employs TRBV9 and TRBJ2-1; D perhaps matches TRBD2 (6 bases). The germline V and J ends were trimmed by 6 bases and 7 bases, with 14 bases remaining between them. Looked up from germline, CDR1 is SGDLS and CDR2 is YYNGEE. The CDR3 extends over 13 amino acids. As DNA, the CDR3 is TGTGCCAGCAAAGCCTCCGGGGGTAATGAGCAGTTCTTC. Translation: CASKASGGNEQFF.

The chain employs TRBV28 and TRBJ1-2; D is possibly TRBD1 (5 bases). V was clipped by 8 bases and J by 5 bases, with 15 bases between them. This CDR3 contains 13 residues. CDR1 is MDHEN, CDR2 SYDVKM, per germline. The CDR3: CASRLGEGYGYTF. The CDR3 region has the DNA TGTGCCAGCCGCCTAGGGGAGGGGTATGGCTACACCTTC.

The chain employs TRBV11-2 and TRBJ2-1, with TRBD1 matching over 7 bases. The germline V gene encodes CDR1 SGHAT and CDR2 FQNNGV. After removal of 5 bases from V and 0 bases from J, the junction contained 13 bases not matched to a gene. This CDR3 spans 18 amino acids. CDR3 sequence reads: CASSPELTGASSYNEQFF. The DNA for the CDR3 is TGTGCCAGCAGCCCAGAGCTTACAGGGGCCAGCTCCTACAATGAGCAGTTCTTC.

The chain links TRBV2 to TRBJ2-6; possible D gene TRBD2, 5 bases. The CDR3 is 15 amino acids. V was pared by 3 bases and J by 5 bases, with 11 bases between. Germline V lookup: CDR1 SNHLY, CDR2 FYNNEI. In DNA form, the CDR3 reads TGTGCCAGCAGTGAGGGAGTCAAACGGGCCAACGTCCTGACTTTC. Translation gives CASSEGVKRANVLTF.